This T cell receptor beta chain was documented in a study of cytomegalovirus exposure and HLA in healthy donors. About this clone itself: Its matching antigen is unknown.

The PCR employed 60 Vbeta primers together with 13 Jbeta primers. Method: immunoSEQ multiplex PCR; TCRdb's copy keeps in-frame clones and lacks some. The repertoire includes about 170,000 clones, 60% to 85% of them detected once, and around 3.2% sits in the top ten. Findings of the study overall: Reportedly, diagnosis of cytomegalovirus status by the classifier showed high specificity and sensitivity. Common viral pathogens were later found to be apparently linked to several of the most significant clusters. One later analysis reportedly identified an Asian-associated ancestry cluster that showed fewer N-insertions than the roughly 600-donor mean. It was approximately 150 TCR beta chains that were listed as cytomegalovirus-associated.

Material: PBMCs. The sequence was obtained from a female donor in good health and CMV-seronegative.

CDR3 sequence (DNA): TGTGCCAGCAGCAAAGGGGGACAGGACTATGGCTACACCTTC. This encodes CASSKGGQDYGYTF. V and J are TRBV21-1 and TRBJ1-2; TRBD1 is the table's D call and was not checked against the DNA. TRBV21-1 is listed as a pseudogene. The CDR3 consists of 14 residues.